These T cell receptor beta chains were read from a single sample in a study of blood T cells in healthy people across ages. In TCRdb, the 5' RACE reads were re-called with MiXCR into one record per CDR3 protein. The sample yields about 510,000 distinct CDR3 sequences, roughly a quarter seen once. This sample also belongs to another study, concerning T cells of mothers and their children.

Sample: blood. These receptors were taken from a boy aged 2-9 years in good health. Both conserved end residues are part of each CDR3. A D gene is named only where the DNA matches it firmly. Part of the rows lack a size; the others show once, few, many or a class for expanded clones.

size	V	J	D	DNA	CDR3
many	TRBV16	TRBJ2-1	NA	TGTGCCAGCAGCCGCCTTCCCCGGCGGGAGCAGTTCTTC	CASSRLPRREQFF
few	TRBV4-3	TRBJ2-1	TRBD2	TGCGCCAGCTCCCGACTAGCGGGAATCTCCTACAATGAGCAGTTCTTC	CASSRLAGISYNEQFF
few	TRBV6-2/TRBV6-3	TRBJ2-6	TRBD2	TGTGCCAGCAGTTACTCGACGGGACTAGGCTCTGGGGCCAACGTCCTGACTTTC	CASSYSTGLGSGANVLTF
NA	TRBV9	TRBJ1-1	NA	TGTGCCAGCAGCGTAGGTGCAGGGGTCACTGAAGCTTTCTTT	CASSVGAGVTEAFF
NA	TRBV5-1	TRBJ2-7	TRBD1	TGCGCCAGCAGCCCCAACAGGGGTTCCTACGAGCAGTACTTC	CASSPNRGSYEQYF
NA	TRBV7-9	TRBJ2-1	NA	TGTGCCAGCAGCTTAAGTAGGCAGGGCTACAATGAGCGGTTCTTC	CASSLSRQGYNERFF
few	TRBV25-1	TRBJ2-7	TRBD2	TGTGCCAGCAGTGGATCCGGGACTAGCGGGAGGGCCTCCTACGAGCAGTACTTC	CASSGSGTSGRASYEQYF
NA	TRBV27	TRBJ2-7	NA	TGTGCCAGCAGGACAGGCTTGGGCGAGCAGTACTTC	CASRTGLGEQYF
NA	TRBV4-1	TRBJ2-2	NA	TGCGCCAGCAGCCAAGGGACTTTCACCGGGGAGCTGTTTTTT	CASSQGTFTGELFF
few	TRBV7-9	TRBJ2-7	NA	TGTGCCAGCAGCCCGGGGAAAGGGGCGGGGTCCTACGAGCAGTACTTC	CASSPGKGAGSYEQYF
NA	TRBV12-3/TRBV12-4	TRBJ2-6	NA	TGTGCCAGCAGTTGGCCAGACCTTTACTCTGGGGCCAACGTCCTGACTTTC	CASSWPDLYSGANVLTF
NA	TRBV15	TRBJ2-3	NA	TGTGCCACCAGCAGAGACCCGAGGAGGGGGGATACGCAGTATTTT	CATSRDPRRGDTQYF
few	TRBV28	TRBJ1-1	NA	TGTGCCAGCAGTTTTGGGGCAGGTCTACCGAACACTGAAGCTTTCTTT	CASSFGAGLPNTEAFF
many	TRBV7-9	TRBJ2-7	NA	TGTGCCAGCAGCTCCACAGGGTACGAGCAGTACTTC	CASSSTGYEQYF
few	TRBV11-2	TRBJ2-3	NA	TGTGCCAGCAGCTTAGCACTGGGGACGCCGCTCACAGATACGCAGTATTTT	CASSLALGTPLTDTQYF
few	TRBV20-1	TRBJ2-3	TRBD2	TGCAGTGCTACTAGCGGGGGGGCAGATACGCAGTATTTT	CSATSGGADTQYF
NA	TRBV11-2	TRBJ1-3	NA	TGTGCCAGCAGCTCCCTCGTTTTGCAGGCGAGCTCTGGAAACACCATATATTTT	CASSSLVLQASSGNTIYF
NA	TRBV5-1	TRBJ2-1	NA	TGCGCCAGCAGCTTGGACGGGAGCATAGGAAATGAGCAGTTCTTC	CASSLDGSIGNEQFF
few	TRBV7-2	TRBJ1-2	NA	TGTGCCAGCAAAATCAGGGGTCGGGGCTATGGCTACACCTTC	CASKIRGRGYGYTF
NA	TRBV25-1	TRBJ2-1	TRBD1	TGTGCCAGCAGTGAAACGACAGGGGCGGGCTACAATGAGCAGTTCTTC	CASSETTGAGYNEQFF
few	TRBV7-2	TRBJ2-7	TRBD2	TGTGCCTGCAGCTTAGCTAGCGGGACCTACGAGCAGTACTTC	CACSLASGTYEQYF
NA	TRBV28	TRBJ2-3	TRBD2	TGTGCCAGCAGTTTAGGGTCCGCTAGCGGGGGGGCCGAGCGGCATACGCAGTATTTT	CASSLGSASGGAERHTQYF
NA	TRBV4-1	TRBJ2-6	TRBD2	TGCGCCAGCAGCCTACTAGCGGGGGGCTCTGGGGCCAACGTCCTGACTTTC	CASSLLAGGSGANVLTF
few	TRBV7-2	TRBJ2-5	NA	TGTGCCAGCAGCCCGGGACTCCCCCCAGAGACCCAGTACTTC	CASSPGLPPETQYF
NA	TRBV29-1	TRBJ2-2	TRBD2	TGCAGCGTTGTGGCGGGAGGGCTCACCGGGGAGCTGTTTTTT	CSVVAGGLTGELFF
once	TRBV5-1	TRBJ2-1	TRBD2	TGCGCCAGCAGCTTTACGCTAGCGGGAGGGACCTACAATGAGCAGTTCTTC	CASSFTLAGGTYNEQFF
NA	TRBV7-9	TRBJ2-1	NA	TGTGCCAGCAGCTTACCGGGACCCTCCAGTGAGCAGTTCTTC	CASSLPGPSSEQFF